The 4 T cell receptor beta chains given below trace back to one sample, sequenced in a study of blood T cell repertoires in COVID-19. The protocol was immunoSEQ multiplex PCR, while the TCRdb copy is restricted to in-frame clones and leaves out a portion. The table includes about 160,000 clones, 85% detected once. The source material was peripheral blood. Receptors originate from a man in his forties with acute or convalescent COVID-19.

This chain links TRBV27 with TRBJ2-3, with a possible D match to TRBD1 (6 bases). This CDR3 region has 14 residues. Trimming stripped 3 bases from V and 3 bases from J, with 10 bases between. Germline CDR1 and CDR2: MNHEY and SMNVEV (reference sequence). This chain's CDR3 is CASSLGQLTDTQYF. For the CDR3, the DNA is TGTGCCAGCAGTTTGGGACAATTGACAGATACGCAGTATTTT.

J is TRBJ1-2 and V is TRBV4-2; no clear D. The CDR3 has 15 residues. Looked up from germline, CDR1 is LGHNA and CDR2 is YNFKEQ. The V and J ends lost 1 base and 9 bases respectively, with 18 bases between them. In nucleotides, the CDR3 is TGTGCCAGCAGCCAAGGCTGGGGAGATGTTATGAGCTACACCTTC. Its translation: CASSQGWGDVMSYTF.

J is TRBJ2-1 and V is TRBV19; the match to TRBD2 covers 7 bases. The CDR3 loop spans 15 amino acids. V shed 2 bases, J shed 4 bases, and the junction held 5 bases outside the gene matches. CDR1 and CDR2 (germline): LNHDA, SQIVND (reference sequence). This CDR3 is CASSIRSGEYNEQFF. The CDR3, as DNA: TGTGCCAGTAGTATAAGGAGCGGGGAATACAATGAGCAGTTCTTC.

This chain uses TRBV9 with TRBJ1-1; a possible D gene is TRBD1 (6 bases). Per germline, CDR1 SGDLS and CDR2 YYNGEE. This CDR3 spans 14 amino acids. V was trimmed by 4 bases and J by 7 bases, leaving 17 bases between them. The chain's CDR3 is CASSNLQGNLEAFF. Here the CDR3 DNA reads TGTGCCAGCAGCAACCTACAGGGAAACCTTGAAGCTTTCTTT.